This T cell receptor (beta chain) appears in the sequencing data of a study of OX40 agonist ivuxolimab in advanced cancers. Study background: Clinicians treated patients with ivuxolimab, an agonistic anti-OX40 (CD134) antibody. The group had a mean age of 60 years, ranged from 23 to 79, and was less than 85% male.

Patients who had autoimmune disease history or got systemic immunosuppression were left out. Blood was sampled at baseline, cycle 4 day 1, and cycle 7 day 1. Clones were read by immunoSEQ multiplex PCR, and TCRdb kept only the in-frame ones, dropping some. Found here are tens of thousands of clones, around 90% of them singletons; the top ten hold 1.3%. V was trimmed by 4 bases and J by 0 bases, leaving 8 bases between them. There are 14 residues in the CDR3. Germline V lookup: CDR1 SGDLS, CDR2 YYNGEE. The chain employs TRBV9 and TRBJ1-5; D is unclear. This clonotype was obtained from an adult with an advanced solid tumor such as melanoma, head and neck, liver or kidney cancer. The sample was CD4+ or CD8+ T cells sorted from blood, taken in a trial of the OX40 agonist ivuxolimab. The CDR3 protein is CASSSIPSNQPQHF. The CDR3 DNA reads TGTGCCAGCAGCTCCATCCCTAGCAATCAGCCCCAGCATTTT.